This T cell receptor (beta chain) came from a study of control samples from healthy donors and cancer patients. Assay used: immunoSEQ multiplex PCR; TCRdb lists only in-frame clones, some missing. The sample has approximately 100,000 clones; roughly 92% are singletons. Germline CDR1 is SGHRS and CDR2 is YFSETQ. The length of the CDR3 is 13 residues. V was trimmed by 6 bases and J by 5 bases, leaving 14 bases between them. This clonotype was obtained from a human donor in good health. The donor label of this sample is uncertain. The sample was blood. V gene TRBV5-1 combines with J gene TRBJ1-1; D is possibly TRBD1 (6 bases). The chain's CDR3 is CASKQGLGTEAFF. The DNA for the CDR3 is TGCGCCAGCAAACAGGGTTTGGGGACTGAAGCTTTCTTT. The whole variable domain, filled in from reference TRBV5-1 and TRBJ1-1, reads KAGVTQTPRYLIKTRGQQVTLSCSPISGHRSVSWYQQTPGQGLQFLFEYFSETQRNKGNFPGRFSGRQFSNSRSEMNVSTLELGDSALYLCASKQGLGTEAFFGQGTRLTVV.